The 31 T cell receptor beta chains given below trace back to one sample, sequenced in a study of cytotoxic CD8 clonotypes in ibrutinib-treated CLL. Data came from immunoSEQ multiplex PCR; TCRdb stores just in-frame clones and leaves some out. The repertoire holds approximately 140,000 clones, 60% to 80% seen once, with about 27% in the top ten. The sequencing here drew on PBMCs, taken after 12 months of ibrutinib treatment. All receptors derive from a human donor with chronic lymphocytic leukemia.

This chain uses TRBV6-5 with TRBJ1-1; D gene unclear. The CDR3 covers 12 residues. Trimming pared 6 bases from V and 0 bases from J, leaving 5 bases between. The germline V gene encodes CDR1 MNHEY and CDR2 SVGAGI. The CDR3 region is CASRSLNTEAFF. The CDR3 nucleotides read TGTGCCAGCAGATCATTGAACACTGAAGCTTTCTTT.

The chain joins TRBV27 to TRBJ2-3; 11 bases match TRBD2. Germline loops: CDR1 MNHEY, CDR2 SMNVEV (reference sequence). This CDR3 has 14 residues. V gave up 7 bases and J gave up 3 bases; unmatched junction bases: 3. CDR3 bases: TGTGCCAGCACAATAGCGGGAGGGACAGATACGCAGTATTTT. Translating gives CASTIAGGTDTQYF.

V usage is TRBV28 and J usage is TRBJ2-7; 9 nucleotides agree with TRBD1. The CDR3 has 15 amino acids. The junction had 7 bases not matched to a gene; V was cut back by 6 bases and J by 1 base. Per germline, CDR1 MDHEN and CDR2 SYDVKM. CDR3 region: CASSQRTGESYEQYF. The DNA of the CDR3 is TGTGCCAGCAGCCAAAGGACAGGGGAATCCTACGAGCAGTACTTC. The full variable domain, its missing parts supplied by reference TRBV28 and TRBJ2-7, is DVKVTQSSRYLVKRTGEKVFLECVQDMDHENMFWYRQDPGLGLRLIYFSYDVKMKEKGDIPEGYSVSREKKERFSLILESASTNQTSMYLCASSQRTGESYEQYFGPGTRLTVT.

This chain joins TRBV15 and TRBJ1-5, with D maybe TRBD1 (5 bases). Trimming shortened V by 5 bases and J by 6 bases, and 23 bases separated the two germline ends. The germline V gene has CDR1 LNHNV and CDR2 YYDKDF (reference sequence). This CDR3 spans 17 amino acids. DNA of the CDR3: TGTGCCACCAGCCCCCTAACCGGGACGGGAGTGGGTCAGCCCCAGCATTTT. Its translation is CATSPLTGTGVGQPQHF.

This clone appeared once. V is TRBV7-2 and J is TRBJ2-1, with D tentatively TRBD1 or TRBD2 (5 bases each). CDR1 is SGHTA, CDR2 FQGNSA, per germline. This CDR3 has 15 residues. Trimming left V 10 bases short and J 0 bases short, with 16 bases between. DNA for the CDR3: TGTGCCACCGGAGGTGGGGGAGCCTCCTACAATGAGCAGTTCTTC. The encoded protein is CATGGGGASYNEQFF.

The chain links TRBV9 to TRBJ2-7; D is possibly TRBD2 (6 bases). Germline V gives CDR1 SGDLS, CDR2 YYNGEE. Trimming shortened V by 0 bases and J by 3 bases, and 13 bases separated the two germline ends. The CDR3 consists of 15 residues. CDR3 in amino acids: CASSVGRGMSYEQYF. CDR3 coding DNA: TGTGCCAGCAGCGTAGGGAGGGGAATGAGCTACGAGCAGTACTTC. The full variable domain, its missing parts supplied by reference TRBV9 and TRBJ2-7, is DSGVTQTPKHLITATGQRVTLRCSPRSGDLSVYWYQQSLDQGLQFLIQYYNGEERAKGNILERFSAQQFPDLHSELNLSSLELGDSALYFCASSVGRGMSYEQYFGPGTRLTVT.

This clone occurred a few times. This chain joins TRBV7-8 and TRBJ1-1; D may be TRBD1 (6 bases). The CDR3 runs 15 residues. Looked up from germline, CDR1 is SGHVS and CDR2 is FQNEAQ. The V and J ends lost 2 bases and 2 bases respectively, with 12 bases between them. The CDR3 reads CASSLIRTANTEAFF. In DNA, the CDR3 is TGTGCCAGCAGCTTAATCAGGACAGCAAACACTGAAGCTTTCTTT.

The V call is TRBV28, the J call TRBJ2-2, with D maybe TRBD2 (7 bases). The CDR3 contains 14 residues. V lost 8 bases, J lost 4 bases, and 14 bases lay in between. CDR1 and CDR2 from the germline V gene are MDHEN and SYDVKM. This CDR3 reads CASHRGAITGELFF. CDR3 DNA: TGTGCCAGCCATCGGGGGGCCATCACCGGGGAGCTGTTTTTT. The whole variable domain, remainder taken from reference TRBV28 and TRBJ2-2, is DVKVTQSSRYLVKRTGEKVFLECVQDMDHENMFWYRQDPGLGLRLIYFSYDVKMKEKGDIPEGYSVSREKKERFSLILESASTNQTSMYLCASHRGAITGELFFGEGSRLTVL.

This chain links TRBV7-6 with TRBJ2-1; D possibly corresponds to TRBD2 (5 bases). This CDR3 comprises 15 residues. Between the trimmed V and J ends, which lost 1 base and 2 bases, there was a span of 9 bases. Germline V gene data show CDR1 as SGHVS and CDR2 as FNYEAQ. The CDR3 protein is CASSLELDPYNEQFF. CDR3 in DNA: TGTGCCAGCAGCTTAGAACTAGATCCCTACAATGAGCAGTTCTTC.

The rearrangement uses TRBV5-4 and TRBJ2-1; D is tentatively TRBD1 or TRBD2 (5 bases each). From germline, CDR1 is SGHNT and CDR2 YYREEE (reference sequence). V was clipped by 1 base and J by 8 bases, with 16 bases between them. This CDR3 has 15 amino acids. DNA for the CDR3: TGTGCCAGCAGCTTGTCCCAGCCAGGGACCCATGAGCAGTTCTTC. Translated, it gives CASSLSQPGTHEQFF. The variable domain in full, with the rest retrieved from reference TRBV5-4 and TRBJ2-1, is ETGVTQSPTHLIKTRGQQVTLRCSSQSGHNTVSWYQQALGQGPQFIFQYYREEENGRGNFPPRFSGLQFPNYSSELNVNALELDDSALYLCASSLSQPGTHEQFFGPGTRLTVL.

This sequence joins TRBV6-5 and TRBJ2-7; D is perhaps TRBD1 or TRBD2 (6 bases each). This CDR3 spans 14 amino acids. Deletions cut 6 bases from V and 3 bases from J, with 15 bases between. Germline V gene lookup returns CDR1 MNHEY and CDR2 SVGAGI. The CDR3 DNA sequence: TGTGCCAGCAGACGGGGGCAAGGGAGCTACGAGCAGTACTTC. Translation gives CASRRGQGSYEQYF.

V usage is TRBV7-8 and J usage is TRBJ2-7; D not certain. V shed 6 bases and J shed 0 bases, with 12 bases lying between them. In germline, CDR1 is SGHVS, CDR2 FQNEAQ. This CDR3 contains 14 residues. CDR3 DNA: TGTGCCAGCAGGATAAATATGGCCTCCTACGAGCAGTACTTC. This gives the protein CASRINMASYEQYF. Filled out from reference TRBV7-8 and TRBJ2-7, the complete variable domain reads GAGVSQSPRYKVAKRGQDVALRCDPISGHVSLFWYQQALGQGPEFLTYFQNEAQLDKSGLPSDRFFAERPEGSVSTLKIQRTQQEDSAVYLCASRINMASYEQYFGPGTRLTVT.

The CDR3 bases are TGCGCCAGCAGCTTGCCAACGCGGGTTCACGGGGAGCTGTTTTTT. Translating gives CASSLPTRVHGELFF. The V gene is TRBV5-1, the J gene TRBJ2-2; possible D gene TRBD2, 5 bases. Trimming cost V 1 base and J 7 bases, with 14 bases left between them. Germline CDR1 is SGHRS and CDR2 is YFSETQ. The CDR3 covers 15 residues.

The CDR3: CASSRRLGGDQETQYF. The CDR3 coding sequence is TGTGCCAGCTCACGCCGGCTGGGGGGTGACCAAGAGACCCAGTACTTC. V usage is TRBV18 and J usage is TRBJ2-5; D perhaps matches TRBD2 (6 bases). Germline loops: CDR1 KGHSH, CDR2 LQKENI. The CDR3 spans 16 residues. V lost 4 bases, J lost 0 bases, and 15 bases lay in between.

The V and J genes are TRBV2 and TRBJ1-6; D may be TRBD1 (6 bases). With 3 bases removed from V and 6 bases from J, the gap between germline ends came to 15 bases. In germline, CDR1 is SNHLY, CDR2 FYNNEI. This CDR3 has 16 amino acids. This chain's CDR3 is CASSDRGLGFNSPLHF. The CDR3 coding sequence is TGTGCCAGCAGTGACAGGGGCCTAGGGTTTAATTCACCCCTCCACTTT.

This clone came up once. The genes are TRBV7-8 and TRBJ2-7; a weak D match, TRBD1 (7 bases). CDR3 size: 12 residues. Looked up from germline, CDR1 is SGHVS and CDR2 is FQNEAQ. Between the trimmed V and J ends, which lost 6 bases and 7 bases, there was a span of 13 bases. For the CDR3, the DNA is TGTGCCAGCAGTTCAGGGGGGTTTGAGCAGTACTTC. It is translated as CASSSGGFEQYF.

V is TRBV28 and J is TRBJ2-3; tentatively, D is TRBD1 (6 bases). V lost 4 bases to trimming and J lost 2 bases, with 7 bases between them. Germline values: CDR1 MDHEN, CDR2 SYDVKM. The CDR3 spans 13 residues. DNA of the CDR3: TGTGCCAGCAGTTGGGACATCACAGATACGCAGTATTTT. This sequence encodes CASSWDITDTQYF.

This clone was seen once. The junction and the germline gene differ at one end; a read error may be behind it. The chain links TRBV29-1 to TRBJ1-1; 7 bases fit TRBD1. Germline V gene lookup returns CDR1 SQVTM and CDR2 ANQGSEA. The CDR3 is 11 amino acids. In DNA form, the CDR3 reads TGTGAGGGGGCCTTGAACACTGAAGCTTTCTTT. It yields the protein CEGALNTEAFF.

The rearrangement links TRBV9 to TRBJ2-7; D may be TRBD1 (6 bases). Trimming cost V 2 bases and J 0 bases, with 12 bases left between them. The V gene's germline CDR1 is SGDLS and CDR2 YYNGEE. CDR3 length: 15 residues. CDR3 sequence (DNA): TGTGCCAGCAGCGTTGGACAGACAAGCTCCTACGAGCAGTACTTC. This translates into CASSVGQTSSYEQYF.

This clone was detected once. This chain uses TRBV29-1 with TRBJ2-4; 10 bases line up with TRBD1. The V gene's germline CDR1 is SQVTM and CDR2 ANQGSEA. The V and J ends lost 8 bases and 3 bases, in that order; junction bases with no gene match: 7. The CDR3 contains 14 residues. As DNA, the CDR3 is TGCAGCACCCGACAGGGGGCTGGCAAAAACATTCAGTACTTC. It codes for CSTRQGAGKNIQYF. The full variable domain, completed using reference TRBV29-1 and TRBJ2-4, is SAVISQKPSRDICQRGTSLTIQCQVDSQVTMMFWYRQQPGQSLTLIATANQGSEATYESGFVIDKFPISRPNLTFSTLTVSNMSPEDSSIYLCSTRQGAGKNIQYFGAGTRLSVL.

The chain employs TRBV27 and TRBJ1-2; weak D call: TRBD1 (6 bases). Germline CDR1 is MNHEY and CDR2 is SMNVEV (reference sequence). This CDR3 spans 13 amino acids. Trimming stripped 6 bases from V and 7 bases from J, with 15 bases between. CDR3 nucleotides: TGTGCCAGCAGGTTACAGGGTGATGCTGGCTACACCTTC. This translates into CASRLQGDAGYTF.

With respect to this clone: This CDR3 is also generated by other DNA sequences in the sample. CDR3 residues: CASSLAGGNQPQHF. The CDR3 DNA reads TGTGCCAGCAGCTTGGCAGGGGGCAATCAGCCCCAGCATTTT. This chain uses TRBV7-9 with TRBJ1-5; maybe TRBD1 (6 bases). The V gene lost 3 bases and the J gene lost 2 bases, with 8 bases spanning the gap. The V gene's germline CDR1 is SEHNR and CDR2 FQNEAQ (reference sequence). The CDR3 loop spans 14 amino acids. Drawing the rest from reference TRBV7-9 and TRBJ1-5, the complete variable domain is DTGVSQNPRHKITKRGQNVTFRCDPISEHNRLYWYRQTLGQGPEFLTYFQNEAQLEKSRLLSDRFSAERPKGSFSTLEIQRTEQGDSAMYLCASSLAGGNQPQHFGDGTRLSIL.

This clone was seen only once. The chain joins TRBV7-2 to TRBJ1-4; 7 nucleotides line up with TRBD1. Germline-derived CDR1 and CDR2 are SGHTA and FQGNSA. The CDR3 loop spans 15 amino acids. With V trimmed by 6 bases and J by 0 bases, 4 bases remained unmatched. DNA of the CDR3: TGTGCCAGCAGTACACAGGGGTCAACTAATGAAAAACTGTTTTTT. Protein sequence: CASSTQGSTNEKLFF.

The chain links TRBV4-3 to TRBJ1-5, with unresolved D. CDR1 is LGHNA and CDR2 is YSLEER in the germline V gene. V gave up 0 bases and J gave up 7 bases, with 7 bases separating them. The CDR3 is 13 amino acids. The CDR3 loop is CASSQDLEQPQHF. The CDR3 DNA is TGCGCCAGCAGCCAAGATTTAGAGCAGCCCCAGCATTTT.

This clone has at least ten counts. The V call is TRBV15, the J call TRBJ2-4, with 8 bases aligning to TRBD2. The junction had 9 bases not matched to a gene; V was cut back by 0 bases and J by 8 bases. The germline V gene has CDR1 LNHNV and CDR2 YYDKDF (reference sequence). The CDR3 spans 16 residues. CDR3 bases: TGTGCCACCAGCAGAGATTTGGGACTAGGATTCGACATTCAGTACTTC. Translating gives CATSRDLGLGFDIQYF. Full variable domain (missing parts from reference TRBV15 and TRBJ2-4): DAMVIQNPRYQVTQFGKPVTLSCSQTLNHNVMYWYQQKSSQAPKLLFHYYDKDFNNEADTPDNFQSRRPNTSFCFLDIRSPGLGDTAMYLCATSRDLGLGFDIQYFGAGTRLSVL.

The rearrangement joins TRBV5-6 to TRBJ1-3; D call uncertain. V was pared by 0 bases and J by 4 bases, with 14 bases between. The germline V gene has CDR1 SGHDT and CDR2 YYEEEE. This CDR3 is built from 16 residues. The CDR3 nucleotides read TGTGCCAGCAGCTTGGTCGCTCCTGAGAGCGGAAACACCATATATTTT. This translates into CASSLVAPESGNTIYF.

The rearrangement links TRBV7-2 to TRBJ2-3; TRBD2 agrees at 15 bases. Germline-derived CDR1 and CDR2 are SGHTA and FQGNSA. The CDR3 has 16 residues. V lost 3 bases, J lost 8 bases, and 6 bases stayed unmatched. The CDR3 loop reads CASSFGTSGRSGTQYF. DNA of the CDR3: TGTGCCAGCAGCTTTGGGACTAGCGGGAGGTCCGGTACGCAGTATTTT. Combining the CDR3 with reference TRBV7-2 and TRBJ2-3 gives the whole variable domain GAGVSQSPSNKVTEKGKDVELRCDPISGHTALYWYRQSLGQGLEFLIYFQGNSAPDKSGLPSDRFSAERTGGSVSTLTIQRTQQEDSAVYLCASSFGTSGRSGTQYFGPGTRLTVL.

The chain has TRBV28 and TRBJ2-5; D is uncertain. V was cut by 5 bases and J by 1 base, with 17 bases left in between. CDR1 and CDR2 (germline): MDHEN, SYDVKM. This CDR3 spans 16 amino acids. CDR3 protein: CASSPIRTRPQETQYF. CDR3 coding DNA: TGTGCCAGCAGTCCGATCCGGACGCGACCCCAAGAGACCCAGTACTTC.

This clone has at least ten counts. The chain recombines TRBV7-7 with TRBJ2-1; no definite D call. The CDR3 has 13 residues. Germline loops: CDR1 SSHAT, CDR2 FNYEAQ (reference sequence). Trimming stripped 5 bases from V and 8 bases from J, with 13 bases between. CDR3 residues: CASSPPLSDEQFF. CDR3 in DNA: TGTGCCAGCAGCCCCCCGCTTTCTGATGAGCAGTTCTTC.

This clone was seen a few times. V usage is TRBV7-8 and J usage is TRBJ1-2; 7 positions match TRBD1. The CDR3 is 15 amino acids. The J segment lost 4 bases and the V segment lost 4 bases, leaving 9 bases of the junction unmatched. Looked up from germline, CDR1 is SGHVS and CDR2 is FQNEAQ. In DNA, the CDR3 is TGTGCCAGCAGCTCTATGACAGGGACCGTCTATGGCTACACCTTC. It codes for CASSSMTGTVYGYTF.

This sequence joins TRBV15 and TRBJ1-1; D perhaps matches TRBD1 (5 bases). Germline-derived CDR1 and CDR2 are LNHNV and YYDKDF (reference sequence). Deletions cut 1 base from V and 0 bases from J, with 6 bases between. CDR3 size: 14 residues. The CDR3 DNA reads TGTGCCACCAGCAGAGGACAGATGAACACTGAAGCTTTCTTT. It translates to CATSRGQMNTEAFF.